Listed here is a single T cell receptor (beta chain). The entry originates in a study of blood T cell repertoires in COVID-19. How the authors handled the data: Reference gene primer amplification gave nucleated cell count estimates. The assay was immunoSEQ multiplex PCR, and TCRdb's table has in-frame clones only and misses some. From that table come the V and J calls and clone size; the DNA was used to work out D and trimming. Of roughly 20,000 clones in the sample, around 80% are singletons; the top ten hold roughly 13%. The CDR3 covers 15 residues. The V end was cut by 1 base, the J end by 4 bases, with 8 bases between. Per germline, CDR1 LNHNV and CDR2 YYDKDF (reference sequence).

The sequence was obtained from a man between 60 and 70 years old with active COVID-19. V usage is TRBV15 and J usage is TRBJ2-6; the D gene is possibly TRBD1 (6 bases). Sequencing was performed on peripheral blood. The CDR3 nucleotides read TGTGCCACCAGCAGAGGGGGGCTAGGGGCCAACGTCCTGACTTTC. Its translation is CATSRGGLGANVLTF.